The 25 T cell receptor beta chains presented below share a single source sample, sequenced in a study of blood T cell repertoires in COVID-19. Assay used: immunoSEQ multiplex PCR; TCRdb lists only in-frame clones, some missing. The sample shows roughly 250,000 clones, 65% to 85% of them seen only once. Sequences were obtained from peripheral blood. Every receptor here comes from a man aged 45-65 years with active or convalescent COVID-19.

This clone occurred once. The CDR3 nucleotides are TGTGCCAGTAGTATGGAGGGGGCAGATGAAAAACTGTTTTTT. Its protein is CASSMEGADEKLFF. The gene calls are TRBV19 and TRBJ1-4; 7 nucleotides agree with TRBD1. Germline V CDR1 and CDR2: LNHDA, SQIVND (reference sequence). Trimming removed 3 bases from V and 6 bases from J; junction bases left unmatched: 4. The CDR3 length is 14 residues.

This clone was detected ten times or more. The chain has TRBV6-4 and TRBJ2-6; D might be TRBD1 (6 bases). The CDR3 has 16 residues. The ends were cut back, 5 bases at V and 0 bases at J, with 11 bases in the middle. Germline V gene data show CDR1 as MRHNA and CDR2 as SNTAGT. For the CDR3, the DNA is TGTGCCAGCAGTCCCGAAGGGGGCTCTGGGGCCAACGTCCTGACTTTC. It is translated as CASSPEGGSGANVLTF.

The V gene is TRBV7-9, the J gene TRBJ1-1, with 10 bases lining up with TRBD1. The CDR3 spans 15 residues. V shed 5 bases and J 5 bases; nucleotides not matched to a gene: 8. Looked up from germline, CDR1 is SEHNR and CDR2 is FQNEAQ (reference sequence). The CDR3 DNA reads TGTGCCAGCAGCCATCCAGGACAGGGGGGAACTGAAGCTTTCTTT. It translates to CASSHPGQGGTEAFF.

The CDR3 is CASSLGLRGTGINEKLFF. CDR3 bases: TGTGCCAGCAGCTTGGGACTGCGAGGGACAGGGATTAATGAAAAACTGTTTTTT. This chain connects TRBV5-4 to TRBJ1-4, with 9 bases identical to TRBD1. With V trimmed by 0 bases and J by 4 bases, 10 bases remained unmatched. The CDR3 is 18 residues long. Looked up from germline, CDR1 is SGHNT and CDR2 is YYREEE (reference sequence).

This clone was seen just once. The rearrangement links TRBV11-2 to TRBJ2-3; 10 bases align to TRBD2. V lost 5 bases and J lost 2; bases outside the gene matches: 10. This CDR3 region has 17 residues. Germline V gene data show CDR1 as SGHAT and CDR2 as FQNNGV. CDR3 amino acids: CASSQGGTSALTDTQYF. CDR3 nucleotide sequence: TGTGCCAGCAGCCAAGGGGGGACTAGCGCCCTCACAGATACGCAGTATTTT.

V is TRBV12-3 or TRBV12-4 and J is TRBJ1-2; D is ambiguous. Trimming removed 7 bases at V and 0 bases at J, with 9 bases between. CDR3 length: 13 amino acids. The CDR3 sequence is CASTMGANYGYTF. The CDR3 nucleotides read TGTGCCAGCACCATGGGAGCTAACTATGGCTACACCTTC.

The V call is TRBV7-2, the J call TRBJ1-6; D gene unclear. Trimming removed 6 bases from V and 9 bases from J, with 9 bases in between. Germline-derived CDR1 and CDR2 are SGHTA and FQGNSA. The CDR3 covers 12 residues. CDR3 loop: CASRGGGSPLHF. The CDR3 DNA reads TGTGCCAGCAGGGGAGGAGGTTCACCCCTCCACTTT. Looking up the rest from reference TRBV7-2 and TRBJ1-6 gives the full variable domain: GAGVSQSPSNKVTEKGKDVELRCDPISGHTALYWYRQSLGQGLEFLIYFQGNSAPDKSGLPSDRFSAERTGGSVSTLTIQRTQQEDSAVYLCASRGGGSPLHFGNGTRLTVT.

Here the CDR3 reads CASSSGQANFGTEAFF. DNA of the CDR3: TGCGCCAGCAGCTCAGGACAGGCTAATTTCGGAACTGAAGCTTTCTTT. This chain joins TRBV5-1 and TRBJ1-1; 7 nucleotides match TRBD1. The CDR3 contains 16 residues. Germline V gives CDR1 SGHRS, CDR2 YFSETQ. V shed 3 bases and J 5 bases; nucleotides not matched to a gene: 13.

The J gene is TRBJ1-2, the V gene TRBV29-1; the D gene is possibly TRBD1 (6 bases). V was trimmed by 7 bases and J by 6 bases, leaving 15 bases between them. The CDR3 loop spans 12 amino acids. Germline lookup yields CDR1 SQVTM and CDR2 ANQGSEA. In nucleotides, the CDR3 is TGCAGCGGGTTACAGGGTGAAAATGGCTACACCTTC. It yields the protein CSGLQGENGYTF. The full variable domain, rest sourced from reference TRBV29-1 and TRBJ1-2, is SAVISQKPSRDICQRGTSLTIQCQVDSQVTMMFWYRQQPGQSLTLIATANQGSEATYESGFVIDKFPISRPNLTFSTLTVSNMSPEDSSIYLCSGLQGENGYTFGSGTRLTVV.

The chain recombines TRBV5-4 with TRBJ2-2; D may be TRBD2 (7 bases). Germline V CDR1 and CDR2: SGHNT, YYREEE (reference sequence). The CDR3 totals 15 residues. Trimming shortened V by 4 bases and J by 4 bases, and 14 bases separated the two germline ends. The CDR3 sequence: CASSTRGAGTGELFF. DNA of the CDR3: TGTGCCAGCAGCACCCGGGGGGCGGGCACCGGGGAGCTGTTTTTT. Supplemented by reference TRBV5-4 and TRBJ2-2, the full variable domain reads ETGVTQSPTHLIKTRGQQVTLRCSSQSGHNTVSWYQQALGQGPQFIFQYYREEENGRGNFPPRFSGLQFPNYSSELNVNALELDDSALYLCASSTRGAGTGELFFGEGSRLTVL.

This clone was seen a few times. The V gene is TRBV7-8, the J gene TRBJ2-7, with D unclear. The V end was cut by 5 bases, the J end by 0 bases, with 14 bases between. Germline CDR1 reads SGHVS; CDR2 reads FQNEAQ. CDR3 length: 15 amino acids. CDR3 nucleotides: TGTGCCAGCAGCCCCTTAGACTGGTCCTCCTACGAGCAGTACTTC. It is translated as CASSPLDWSSYEQYF.

This sequence joins TRBV18 and TRBJ2-7, with 7 bases identical to TRBD1. J lost 4 bases, V lost 4 bases, and 7 bases had no gene match. This CDR3 spans 14 amino acids. Germline loops: CDR1 KGHSH, CDR2 LQKENI. The CDR3 coding sequence is TGTGCCAGCTCACTTGGGACAGATTCTTACGAGCAGTACTTC. Its translation is CASSLGTDSYEQYF.

The chain has TRBV5-6 and TRBJ2-3, with 10 positions matching TRBD2. Per germline, CDR1 SGHDT and CDR2 YYEEEE. The CDR3 covers 17 residues. The V and J ends lost 3 bases and 3 bases, in that order; junction bases with no gene match: 10. The CDR3 coding sequence is TGTGCCAGCAGCTCCTGGATAGCGGGGGGCGTAACAGATACGCAGTATTTT. Translation gives CASSSWIAGGVTDTQYF.

The chain carries TRBV29-1 and TRBJ2-7, with 7 positions matching TRBD1. V was clipped by 3 bases and J by 0 bases; unmatched bases: 2. This CDR3 spans 13 amino acids. Germline lookup yields CDR1 SQVTM and CDR2 ANQGSEA. The CDR3 spells CSVDGDSSYEQYF. The CDR3 nucleotides are TGCAGCGTTGACGGGGACAGCTCCTACGAGCAGTACTTC.

Comment on this clone: Other DNA variants within this sample encode the same CDR3. The chain has TRBV9 and TRBJ2-3; D is uncertain. V was shortened by 1 base and J by 1 base, with 4 bases between the two germline ends. There are 13 residues in the CDR3. CDR1 is SGDLS, CDR2 YYNGEE, per germline. The CDR3: CASSVSGTDTQYF. Written as DNA, the CDR3 is TGTGCCAGCAGCGTATCGGGCACAGATACGCAGTATTTT.

The sample holds one count of this clone. The rearrangement uses TRBV28 and TRBJ1-6; TRBD1 aligns across 7 bases. This CDR3 is built from 16 residues. The V gene's germline CDR1 is MDHEN and CDR2 SYDVKM. The V gene end was trimmed by 3 bases and the J gene end by 9 bases; junction bases not matched to a gene: 11. The CDR3 coding sequence is TGTGCCAGCAGTTTCACAGACAGGGTAATTGGTTCACCCCTCCACTTT. This encodes CASSFTDRVIGSPLHF.

This chain uses TRBV6-1 with TRBJ1-1; 7 bases agree with TRBD1. V lost 2 bases and J lost 10; bases outside the gene matches: 7. Germline V gene lookup returns CDR1 MNHNS and CDR2 SASEGT. The CDR3 totals 13 residues. CDR3 loop: CASSERQQGRAFF. The CDR3 bases are TGTGCCAGCAGTGAAAGACAACAGGGGCGAGCTTTCTTT.

The chain carries TRBV3-1 (or the pseudogene TRBV3-2) and TRBJ2-2; D gene ambiguous. Per germline, CDR1 LGHDT and CDR2 YNNKEL (reference sequence). The germline V and J ends were trimmed by 4 bases and 4 bases, with 10 bases remaining between them. The CDR3 spans 14 residues. CDR3 in DNA: TGTGCCAGCAGCCCCGAAGCACTCACCGGGGAGCTGTTTTTT. Encoded protein: CASSPEALTGELFF.

J is TRBJ2-2 and V is TRBV30; weak D call: TRBD1 (5 bases). The V end was cut by 5 bases, the J end by 6 bases, with 10 bases between. The CDR3 totals 12 residues. The germline V gene has CDR1 GTSNPN and CDR2 SVGIG (reference sequence). For the CDR3, the DNA is TGTGCCTGGGTTTCACAGGCCGGGGAGCTGTTTTTT. Its protein product is CAWVSQAGELFF.

The chain carries TRBV19 and TRBJ2-7; 8 bases fit TRBD1. Germline lookup yields CDR1 LNHDA and CDR2 SQIVND (reference sequence). V lost 6 bases, J lost 2 bases, and 9 bases stayed unmatched. The CDR3 has 15 amino acids. As DNA, the CDR3 is TGTGCCAGTAGCGAAACCGGGACAGGAACCTACGAGCAGTACTTC. This encodes CASSETGTGTYEQYF. Complete variable domain (other parts from reference TRBV19 and TRBJ2-7): DGGITQSPKYLFRKEGQNVTLSCEQNLNHDAMYWYRQDPGQGLRLIYYSQIVNDFQKGDIAEGYSVSREKKESFPLTVTSAQKNPTAFYLCASSETGTGTYEQYFGPGTRLTVT.

This sequence joins TRBV11-2 and TRBJ2-1; 10 nucleotides align to TRBD1. The CDR3 spans 14 residues. Germline CDR1 SGHAT, CDR2 FQNNGV. V dropped 7 bases and J dropped 8; count of bases not matched to a gene: 8. The DNA of the CDR3 is TGTGCCAGCACCAACACCGGGACAGGGGATGAGCAGTTCTTC. Residues: CASTNTGTGDEQFF.

V and J are TRBV5-4 and TRBJ1-1, with D perhaps matching TRBD1 (6 bases). Germline-derived CDR1 and CDR2 are SGHNT and YYREEE (reference sequence). The CDR3 loop spans 13 amino acids. Trimming stripped 7 bases from V and 1 base from J, with 11 bases between. Here the CDR3 reads CASRGAANTEAFF. The CDR3 DNA reads TGTGCCAGCCGGGGGGCGGCGAACACTGAAGCTTTCTTT.

In nucleotides, the CDR3 is TGCAGTGCTATCAGTACCAATGAGCAGTTCTTC. Its translation is CSAISTNEQFF. The chain couples TRBV20-1 to TRBJ2-1; D is unclear. V lost 4 bases and J lost 6, with 7 bases in between. The CDR3 contains 11 residues. Germline V CDR1 and CDR2: DFQATT, SNEGSKA (reference sequence).

This chain uses TRBV3-1 (or the pseudogene TRBV3-2) with TRBJ1-1; unclear D gene. Looked up from germline, CDR1 is LGHDT and CDR2 is YNNKEL (reference sequence). V was trimmed by 3 bases and J by 11 bases, leaving 10 bases between them. The CDR3 loop spans 11 amino acids. The CDR3: CASSQREEAFF. As DNA, the CDR3 is TGTGCCAGCAGCCAGAGAGAGGAGGCTTTCTTT.

The rearrangement joins TRBV30 to TRBJ1-5, with D possibly TRBD1 on 5 matching bases. Trimming took 3 bases from V and 7 from J, leaving 13 bases between them. The germline V gene has CDR1 GTSNPN and CDR2 SVGIG (reference sequence). The CDR3 length is 13 residues. The CDR3 DNA sequence: TGTGCCTGGAGCCAAAGCGGGGGGCAGCCCCAGCATTTT. Amino acid sequence: CAWSQSGGQPQHF. Supplemented by reference TRBV30 and TRBJ1-5, the full variable domain reads SQTIHQWPATLVQPVGSPLSLECTVEGTSNPNLYWYRQAAGRGLQLLFYSVGIGQISSEVPQNLSASRPQDRQFILSSKKLLLSDSGFYLCAWSQSGGQPQHFGDGTRLSIL.